This T cell receptor beta chain was observed in a study of blood T cell repertoires in COVID-19. Study summary: Donors in the United States, Italy and Spain gave samples during acute or convalescent COVID-19. PBMCs, B-cell-depleted T cells, or T cells were the source of the cDNA or gDNA that made up the material.

With V trimmed by 4 bases and J by 4 bases, 5 bases remained unmatched. The CDR3 consists of 15 residues. Germline CDR1 SGHRS, CDR2 YFSETQ. Methods used by the authors: Amplification from reference gene primers served as the basis for estimated nucleated cell counts. Profiled with immunoSEQ multiplex PCR; TCRdb holds only in-frame clones, not every one. Clone size and the V and J calls come from that table; the DNA yielded D and trimming. The sample has some 110,000 clones; 80% to 90% are singletons. The sample taken for sequencing was peripheral blood. The clonotype comes from a man between 50 and 59 years old with acute or convalescent COVID-19. The genes are TRBV5-1 and TRBJ2-1, with 10 bases fitting TRBD2. CDR3 sequence: CASSGGLAAYNEQFF. Here the CDR3 DNA reads TGCGCCAGCAGCGGCGGACTAGCGGCGTACAATGAGCAGTTCTTC.